This T cell receptor beta chain was captured in a study of shared clonotypes between healthy human individuals. Deletions cut 3 bases from V and 1 base from J, with 10 bases between. CDR1 and CDR2 (germline): MDHEN, SYDVKM. The CDR3 sequence is 15 residues long. The data were produced by immunoSEQ multiplex PCR, yet TCRdb's version contains in-frame clones alone and is incomplete. Of about 680,000 clones listed, roughly 72% are singletons. Investigators divided CD4+ cells into CD45RA+ naive and CD45RA-negative memory subsets. This receptor was identified in a woman aged 25 to 39 in good health. The chain joins TRBV28 to TRBJ1-5; D unresolved. The material sequenced was memory CD4+ T cells sorted from blood. Subset denoted: CD45RA-negative fraction. CDR3: CASSFRVLSNQPQHF. CDR3 nucleotide sequence: TGTGCCAGCAGTTTTCGGGTACTAAGCAATCAGCCCCAGCATTTT.